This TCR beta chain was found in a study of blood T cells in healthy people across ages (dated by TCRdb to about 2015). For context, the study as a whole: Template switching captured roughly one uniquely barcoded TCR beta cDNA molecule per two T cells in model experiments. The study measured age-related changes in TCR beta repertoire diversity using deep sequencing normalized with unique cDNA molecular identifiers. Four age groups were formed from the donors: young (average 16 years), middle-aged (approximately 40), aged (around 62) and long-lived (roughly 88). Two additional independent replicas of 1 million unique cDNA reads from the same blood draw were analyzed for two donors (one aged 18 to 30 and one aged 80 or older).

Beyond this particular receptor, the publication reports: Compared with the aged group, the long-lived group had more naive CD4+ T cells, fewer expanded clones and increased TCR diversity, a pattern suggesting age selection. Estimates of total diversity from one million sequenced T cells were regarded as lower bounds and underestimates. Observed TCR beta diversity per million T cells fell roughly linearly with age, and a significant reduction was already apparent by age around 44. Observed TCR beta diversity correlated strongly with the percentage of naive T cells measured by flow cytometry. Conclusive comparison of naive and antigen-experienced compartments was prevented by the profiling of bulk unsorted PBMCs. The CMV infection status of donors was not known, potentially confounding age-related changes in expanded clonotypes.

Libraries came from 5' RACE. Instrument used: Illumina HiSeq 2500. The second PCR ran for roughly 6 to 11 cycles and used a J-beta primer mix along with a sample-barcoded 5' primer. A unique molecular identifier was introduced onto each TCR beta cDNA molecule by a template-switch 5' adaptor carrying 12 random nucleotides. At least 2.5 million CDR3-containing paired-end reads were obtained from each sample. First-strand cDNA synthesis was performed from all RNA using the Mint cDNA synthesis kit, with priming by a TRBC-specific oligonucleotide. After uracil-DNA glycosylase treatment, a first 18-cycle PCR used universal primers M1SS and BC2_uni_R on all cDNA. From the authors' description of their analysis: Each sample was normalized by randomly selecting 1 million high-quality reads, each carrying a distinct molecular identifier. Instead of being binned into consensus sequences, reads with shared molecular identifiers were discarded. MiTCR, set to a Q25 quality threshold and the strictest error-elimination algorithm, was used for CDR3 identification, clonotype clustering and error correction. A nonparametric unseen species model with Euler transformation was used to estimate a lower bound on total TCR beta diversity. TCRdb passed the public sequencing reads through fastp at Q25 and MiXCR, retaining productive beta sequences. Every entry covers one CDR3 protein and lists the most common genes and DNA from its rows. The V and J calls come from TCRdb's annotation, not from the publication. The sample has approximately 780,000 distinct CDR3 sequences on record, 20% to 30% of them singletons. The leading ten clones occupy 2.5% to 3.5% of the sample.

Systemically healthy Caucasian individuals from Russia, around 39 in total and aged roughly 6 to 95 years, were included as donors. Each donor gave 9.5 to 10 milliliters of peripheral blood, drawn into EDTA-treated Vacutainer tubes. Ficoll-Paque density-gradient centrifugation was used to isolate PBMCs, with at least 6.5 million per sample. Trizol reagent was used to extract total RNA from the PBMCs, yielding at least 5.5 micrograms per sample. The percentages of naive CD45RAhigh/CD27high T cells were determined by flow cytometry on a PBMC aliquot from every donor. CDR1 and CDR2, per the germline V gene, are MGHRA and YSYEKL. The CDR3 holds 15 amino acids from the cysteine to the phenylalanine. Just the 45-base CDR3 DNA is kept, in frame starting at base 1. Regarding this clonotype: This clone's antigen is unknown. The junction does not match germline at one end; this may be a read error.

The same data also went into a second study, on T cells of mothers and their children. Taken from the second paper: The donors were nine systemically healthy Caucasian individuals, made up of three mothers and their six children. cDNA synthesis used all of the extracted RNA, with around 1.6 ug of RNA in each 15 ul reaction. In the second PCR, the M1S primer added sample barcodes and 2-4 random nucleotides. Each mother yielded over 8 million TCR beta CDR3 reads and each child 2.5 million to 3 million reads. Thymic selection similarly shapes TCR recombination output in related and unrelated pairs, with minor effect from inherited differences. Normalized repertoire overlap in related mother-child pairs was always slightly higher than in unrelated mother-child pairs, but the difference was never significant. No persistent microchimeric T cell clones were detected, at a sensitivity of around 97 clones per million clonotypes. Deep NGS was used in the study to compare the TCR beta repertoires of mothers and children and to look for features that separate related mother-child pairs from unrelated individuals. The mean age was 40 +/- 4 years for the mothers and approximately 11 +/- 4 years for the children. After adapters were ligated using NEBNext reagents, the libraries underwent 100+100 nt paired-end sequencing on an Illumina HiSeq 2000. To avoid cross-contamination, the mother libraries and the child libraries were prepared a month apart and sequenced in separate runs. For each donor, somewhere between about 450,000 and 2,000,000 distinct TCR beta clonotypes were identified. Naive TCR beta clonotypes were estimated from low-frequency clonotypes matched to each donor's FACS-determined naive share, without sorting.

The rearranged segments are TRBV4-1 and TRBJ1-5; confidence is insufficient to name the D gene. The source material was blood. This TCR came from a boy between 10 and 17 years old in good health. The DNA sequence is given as TGCGCCAGCGGCCAAGTTCGGGATTCTTATCAGCCCCAGCATTTT. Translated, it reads CASGQVRDSYQPQHF.